A selection of T cell receptor beta chains follows, all from one sample in a study of breast tumors, draining lymph nodes, adjacent tissues. TCRdb redid the calling of the multiplex PCR reads with MiXCR, one entry per CDR3 protein. This sample has some 140,000 distinct CDR3 sequences, with around 20% found just once. The sample consisted of axillary lymph node tissue. These receptors came from a female donor with breast cancer. Some clones in this sample may be carry-over from other donors' samples. Each CDR3 is given with its conserved first and last residue. The D gene is left open where the match is weak. Size tells how often a clone was seen (once, few, many) or the class of an expanded clone, and some rows leave it out.

V gene	D gene	clone size	J gene	CDR3 DNA	CDR3 protein
TRBV3-1	.	few	TRBJ2-7	TGTGCCAGCAGCACAGGGCCTGATCCCTACGAGCAGTACTTC	CASSTGPDPYEQYF
TRBV28	TRBD2	.	TRBJ2-7	TGTGCCAGCAGATTTCATAGGACTAGCGGCTACGAGCAGTACTTC	CASRFHRTSGYEQYF
TRBV7-2	.	.	TRBJ1-2	TGTGCCAGCAGCCCTGCGGGTCGAGCCTATGGCTGCACCTTC	CASSPAGRAYGCTF
TRBV4-1	.	many	TRBJ2-5	TGCGCCAGCAGCCAAGATCTTGCGGGGTTTGGGGGGGAGACCCAGTACTTC	CASSQDLAGFGGETQYF
TRBV3-1	.	.	TRBJ1-4	TGTGCCAGCAGCCCATCAGGGAGAATGGGTGAAAAACTGTTTTTT	CASSPSGRMGEKLFF
TRBV27	.	few	TRBJ2-2	TGTGCCAGCAGTTCCAAGACAGCGAACACCGGGGAGCTGTTTTTT	CASSSKTANTGELFF
TRBV18	TRBD1	few	TRBJ1-3	TGTGCCAGCTCACCACCGAGCCAGGGGGCAGGAAACACCATATATTTT	CASSPPSQGAGNTIYF
TRBV6-5	.	many	TRBJ1-2	TGTGCCAGCAGTTACTCGGGCACAGCGAACTATGGCTACACCTTC	CASSYSGTANYGYTF
TRBV20-1	.	.	TRBJ1-1	TGCAGTGCTAGAGATCCCACAGGGCGAGCTGAAGCTTTCTTT	CSARDPTGRAEAFF
TRBV5-1	TRBD2	many	TRBJ2-5	TGCGCCAGCACCCCTGAAAGGGTTAGCGGGACGGAGACCCAGTACTTC	CASTPERVSGTETQYF
TRBV28	.	few	TRBJ1-2	TGTGCCAGCACCCCCTCCGGGACTCCCTATGGCTACACCTTC	CASTPSGTPYGYTF
TRBV20-1	.	few	TRBJ1-1	TGCAGTGCTAGAGACCAGAAGAACACTGAAGCTTTCTTT	CSARDQKNTEAFF
TRBV7-8	TRBD2	many	TRBJ2-7	TGTGCCAGCAGCGTAGCGGGAGGAACCCCTGGAGAGCAGTACTTC	CASSVAGGTPGEQYF
TRBV20-1	.	many	TRBJ2-1	TGCAGTGTCCCCAAGGGATATAACAAGGAGCAGTTCTTC	CSVPKGYNKEQFF
TRBV10-1	.	many	TRBJ2-7	TGCGCCACCTTAGAGGCAGGGCTTGTGGGGCGGTACTTC	CATLEAGLVGRYF
TRBV5-4	.	many	TRBJ2-5	TGTGCCAGCAAGGAAGTAGATCAAGAGACCCAGTACTTC	CASKEVDQETQYF
TRBV7-8	.	few	TRBJ1-2	TGTGCCAGCAGCTTGATCGCGGAGTATGGCTACACCTTC	CASSLIAEYGYTF
TRBV5-1	.	many	TRBJ2-1	TGCGCCAGCAGCTTCTGGTTACGAGGGAGACTCAATGAGCAGTTCTTC	CASSFWLRGRLNEQFF
TRBV28	TRBD2	few	TRBJ2-1	TGTGCCAGCAGGATTGGGGGGAGCGGGGGCAATGAGCAGTTCTTC	CASRIGGSGGNEQFF
TRBV7-3	TRBD2	once	TRBJ2-3	TGTGCCAGCAGCCTGACCGGGACTAGATATAATACGCAGTATTTT	CASSLTGTRYNTQYF
TRBV28	.	.	TRBJ2-6	TGTGCCAGCTCGTCGAGACAGGTTCTCCCAGGTGTCGCATCTCGGGCCAACGTCCTGACTTTC	CASSSRQVLPGVASRANVLTF
TRBV4-1	TRBD2	many	TRBJ2-7	TGCGCCAGCAGCCAAGGCCCCCGGCTAGCGGGAGGGGACGAGCAGTACTTC	CASSQGPRLAGGDEQYF
TRBV6-6	.	.	TRBJ2-7	TGTGCCACCGGGCCCTACGAGCAGTACTTC	CATGPYEQYF
TRBV6-2/TRBV6-3	.	.	TRBJ2-7	TGTGCCAGCACATGTAGGGGGGGCGAGCAGTACTTC	CASTCRGGEQYF
TRBV12-3/TRBV12-4	.	many	TRBJ2-1	TGTGCCAGCAGTTTGCAGGGTCCCTACAATGAGCAGTTCTTC	CASSLQGPYNEQFF
TRBV10-3	TRBD1	many	TRBJ2-1	TGTGCCATCAGTGAACCTCAGGGGGCGGGCGATGAGCAGTTCTTC	CAISEPQGAGDEQFF
TRBV6-1	.	many	TRBJ1-2	TGTGCCAGCACTACGGGAAACTATGGCTACACCTTC	CASTTGNYGYTF
TRBV20-1	.	many	TRBJ2-1	TGCAGTGCTAGAGGGGGGAGCTCCTACAATGAGCAGTTCTTC	CSARGGSSYNEQFF
TRBV7-8	.	many	TRBJ2-1	TGTGCCAGCAGCCCCCCCTTGCAACGCAGGCAGTTCTTC	CASSPPLQRRQFF
TRBV10-3	.	many	TRBJ2-6	TGTGCCATCAGTGAGAAGAGCTCTGGGGCCAACGTCCTGACTTTC	CAISEKSSGANVLTF
TRBV15	.	many	TRBJ1-2	TGTGCCACCAGCAGGGGGGCACCCTATGGCTACACCTTC	CATSRGAPYGYTF
TRBV6-5	.	many	TRBJ2-3	TGTGCCAGCAGTTACTCGGGCAAGCCCCGCAGCCCAGATACGCAGTATTTT	CASSYSGKPRSPDTQYF
TRBV12-3/TRBV12-4	.	.	TRBJ2-2	TGTGCCAGCAGAACGAGGCCGACTCTATCCACCGAGGAGCTGTTTTTT	CASRTRPTLSTEELFF
TRBV2	.	many	TRBJ1-6	TGTGCCAGCAGTGAATCAGGGCGAAATTCACCCCTCCACTTT	CASSESGRNSPLHF
TRBV6-6	.	many	TRBJ2-1	TGTGCCAGCGGAACGGGGAATGAGCAGTTCTTC	CASGTGNEQFF
TRBV30	.	few	TRBJ1-5	TGTGCCTGGAGTAGTCAGGGAAGTCAGCCCCAGCATTTT	CAWSSQGSQPQHF
TRBV13	.	many	TRBJ1-4	TGTGCCAGCAGACAGGGAGATGAAAAACTGTTTTTT	CASRQGDEKLFF
TRBV3-1	.	many	TRBJ2-3	TGTGCCAGCAGCCAAGGGTCCGCGAGACGGGAGCACACAGATACGCAGTATTTT	CASSQGSARREHTDTQYF
TRBV20-1	TRBD2	many	TRBJ2-3	TGCAGTGCTAGAGTACTAGCGGGAACCACAGATACGCAGTATTTT	CSARVLAGTTDTQYF
TRBV5-4	.	.	TRBJ2-7	TGTGCCAGCAGCTTCCGTGGGGGCTCCTACGAGCAGTACTTC	CASSFRGGSYEQYF
TRBV5-5	.	many	TRBJ2-7	TGTGCCAGCAGCTCGGACGGAATAGGCGAGCAGTACTTC	CASSSDGIGEQYF
TRBV27	.	many	TRBJ2-7	TGTGCCAGCAGTCCCTCCGGCCCCTACGAGCAGTACTTC	CASSPSGPYEQYF
TRBV3-1	.	few	TRBJ2-1	TGTGCCAGCAGCCAAGTGAACGGCTTCGGGACCTACAATGAGCAGTTCTTC	CASSQVNGFGTYNEQFF
TRBV2	.	many	TRBJ2-1	TGTGCCAGCCACCTAGGTTCTTACAATGAGCAGTTCTTC	CASHLGSYNEQFF
TRBV20-1	.	many	TRBJ2-7	TGCAGTGCTGGCCGGGACACAAACTACGATCAGTACTTC	CSAGRDTNYDQYF
TRBV3-1	.	.	TRBJ2-1	TGTGCCAGCAGCCAAGTCATCGAGGTTGGTGAGCAGTTCTTC	CASSQVIEVGEQFF
TRBV28	TRBD2	many	TRBJ2-7	TGTGCCAGCAGTATCCCTAGCGGGAGGGCCTCTCGAGAGCAGTACTTC	CASSIPSGRASREQYF
TRBV20-1	.	.	TRBJ1-5	TGCAGTGCTCGAAAGGACCGGATTAGCAATCAGCCCCAGCATTTT	CSARKDRISNQPQHF
TRBV28	TRBD2	many	TRBJ2-7	TGTGCCAGCAGTTCGCCTAGCGGGGGCAGCTCCTACGAGCAGTACTTC	CASSSPSGGSSYEQYF
TRBV28	TRBD2	.	TRBJ2-7	TGTGCCAGCAGTTTAAGAGCTAGCGGAAGCAGCTACGAGCAGTACTTC	CASSLRASGSSYEQYF
TRBV6-1	.	many	TRBJ2-3	TGTGCCAGCAAACAACCGGGGGATACGCAGTATTTT	CASKQPGDTQYF
TRBV19	.	many	TRBJ2-7	TGTGCCAGTAGTATAGCGGGGCCGACTCGAGGGAACGAGCAGTACTTC	CASSIAGPTRGNEQYF
TRBV24-1	TRBD1	many	TRBJ2-7	TGTGCCACCAGTGATTCTGGACAGGGGGCCTACGAGCAGTACTTC	CATSDSGQGAYEQYF